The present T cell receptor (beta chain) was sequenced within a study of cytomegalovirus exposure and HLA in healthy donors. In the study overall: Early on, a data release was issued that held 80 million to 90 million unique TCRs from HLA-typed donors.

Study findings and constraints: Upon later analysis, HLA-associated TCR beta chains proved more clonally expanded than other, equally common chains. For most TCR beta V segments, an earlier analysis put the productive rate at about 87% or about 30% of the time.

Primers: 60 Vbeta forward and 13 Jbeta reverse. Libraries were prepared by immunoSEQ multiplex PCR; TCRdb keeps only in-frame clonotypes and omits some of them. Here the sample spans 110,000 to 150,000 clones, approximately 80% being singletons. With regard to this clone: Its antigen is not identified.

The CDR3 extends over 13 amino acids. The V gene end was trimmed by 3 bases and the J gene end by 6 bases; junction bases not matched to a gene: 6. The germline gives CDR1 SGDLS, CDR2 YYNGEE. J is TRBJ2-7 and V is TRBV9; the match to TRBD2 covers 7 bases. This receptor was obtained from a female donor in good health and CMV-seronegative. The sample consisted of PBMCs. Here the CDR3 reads CASSASGGGEQYF. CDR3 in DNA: TGTGCCAGCAGCGCGTCCGGCGGGGGCGAGCAGTACTTC.